The T cell receptor (beta chain) described here comes from a study of breast tumors, draining lymph nodes, adjacent tissues. In this sample, this clonotype turned up many times. Its antigen is not known. TCRdb itself ran the multiplex PCR reads through MiXCR, one entry per CDR3 protein. The data hold 200,000 to 250,000 distinct CDR3 sequences, with about 32% observed a single time. Axillary draining lymph nodes of breast cancer patients supplied the node samples. The germline CDR1 and CDR2 sequences are SQVTM and ANQGSEA. The CDR3 spans 13 residues. Losses at the gene ends were 6 bases for V and 2 bases for J; bases not matched to a gene: 4. Overall study findings and caveats: Tumor T cell lymph node origin was a supported hypothesis, not proven.

This chain connects TRBV29-1 to TRBJ2-7; 10 bases agree with TRBD1. Sequenced sample: axillary lymph node tissue. The sequence derives from a female donor with breast cancer. Some clones in this sample may be carry-over from other donors' samples. The CDR3 nucleotides are TGCAGCGTGGCCGGGACAGGGGCCTACGAGCAGTACTTC. Protein product: CSVAGTGAYEQYF.